Following are 5 T cell receptor beta chains from one sample sequenced in a study of T cells in Graves' hyperthyroidism and ophthalmopathy. Amplification of TCR beta CDR3 regions used RNA as the template. The TCR CDR3 was amplified in a first-round RT-PCR using the HTBI primer set. TCRdb fed the multiplex PCR reads into MiXCR, producing one record per CDR3 protein. The table has approximately 600,000 distinct CDR3 sequences, around 20% seen once. Sequenced sample: blood. These receptors came from a man aged 30 to 39 with Graves' ophthalmopathy.

This clonotype was counted many times. The chain links TRBV3-1 to TRBJ2-5; tentatively, D is TRBD1 (5 bases). Per the germline V gene, CDR1 is LGHDT and CDR2 is YNNKEL (reference sequence). V lost 0 bases, J lost 5 bases, and 13 bases lay in between. The CDR3 covers 15 residues. CDR3 amino acids: CASSQDWGSWETQYF. CDR3 DNA sequence: TGTGCCAGCAGCCAAGATTGGGGCAGTTGGGAGACCCAGTACTTC.

The chain carries TRBV29-1 and TRBJ1-2; D perhaps matches TRBD1 (6 bases). V was clipped by 2 bases and J by 8 bases, with 15 bases between them. The germline CDR1 and CDR2 sequences are SQVTM and ANQGSEA. CDR3 size: 13 residues. For the CDR3, the DNA is TGCAGCGTTGAAACAGGGAGGGGTAAGGGCTACACCTTC. Amino acid sequence: CSVETGRGKGYTF.

The chain is built from TRBV20-1 and TRBJ2-3, with 9 bases matching TRBD1. CDR3 size: 15 residues. CDR1 is DFQATT, CDR2 SNEGSKA, per germline (reference sequence). Germline trimming cut 0 bases from V and 3 bases from J; bases unmatched to any gene: 4. Here the CDR3 reads CSARDMGTGTDTQYF. The CDR3 DNA sequence: TGCAGTGCTAGAGATATGGGGACAGGGACAGATACGCAGTATTTT.

This clonotype was seen at least ten times. This rearrangement joins TRBV12-3 or TRBV12-4 to TRBJ2-7, with D perhaps being TRBD1 or TRBD2 (5 bases each). Trimming removed 6 bases at V and 0 bases at J, with 18 bases between. The CDR3 runs to 16 residues. The DNA for the CDR3 is TGTGCCAGCAGCTCTACAGGACTGGCCAGCTCCTACGAGCAGTACTTC. Encoded protein: CASSSTGLASSYEQYF.

This clonotype was recorded many times. The rearrangement links TRBV2 to TRBJ2-3, with a tentative D call TRBD1 (6 bases). CDR3 length: 15 residues. Trimming pared 8 bases from V and 3 bases from J, leaving 18 bases between. Germline V gives CDR1 SNHLY, CDR2 FYNNEI. The CDR3 is CASRPPGRGTDTQYF. The CDR3 DNA reads TGTGCCAGCCGCCCCCCGGGCAGGGGTACAGATACGCAGTATTTT.